Sequencing of this TCR beta chain was carried out in a study of blood T cell repertoires in COVID-19. The overall study: COVID-19 samples, acute and convalescent, were from the United States, Italy and Spain.

Ages ranged from about 18 to 89 years, with residence in 24 US areas. CDR3 length equals 16 residues. CDR1 MDHEN and CDR2 SYDVKM come from the germline V gene. V was trimmed by 7 bases and J by 0 bases, leaving 16 bases between them. Authors' analysis steps: From reference gene primer amplification, estimates of nucleated cell counts were derived. TCRdb keeps only in-frame clones here, not all; method: immunoSEQ multiplex PCR. V and J calls plus clone size are reproduced from that table; the DNA served to infer D and trimming. The table records a few hundred thousand clones, about nine tenths of them present only once.

The chain is built from TRBV28 and TRBJ2-1, with TRBD2 as a possible D gene (5 bases). The sample taken for sequencing was PBMCs or T cells enriched from blood (not recorded which). This receptor was taken from a woman aged 35 to 49 with acute COVID-19. CDR3 protein: CASTQLGQSSYNEQFF. The DNA for the CDR3 is TGTGCCAGCACCCAACTAGGCCAGAGCTCCTACAATGAGCAGTTCTTC.